The 14 T cell receptor beta chains below all came from one sample that was sequenced in a study of cytomegalovirus exposure and HLA in healthy donors. In the PCR, 60 Vbeta and 13 Jbeta primers were used. Data came from immunoSEQ multiplex PCR; TCRdb stores just in-frame clones and leaves some out. This table holds approximately 190,000 clones, 82% found once. The sample consisted of PBMCs. The source is a boy younger than 10 in good health and CMV-seronegative.

The chain uses TRBV9 and TRBJ2-3; the match to TRBD1 covers 8 bases. CDR1 is SGDLS, CDR2 YYNGEE, per germline. The CDR3 is made up of 17 amino acids. Losses at the gene ends were 1 base for V and 0 bases for J; bases not matched to a gene: 7. The CDR3 nucleotides read TGTGCCAGCAGCGTATCATCCGGGACAGGTAGCACAGATACGCAGTATTTT. Translating it yields CASSVSSGTGSTDTQYF.

The CDR3 coding sequence is TGTGCCAGCAGAGGGACAGGGGATCACGAGCAGTACTTC. Amino acids: CASRGTGDHEQYF. The chain uses TRBV6-1 and TRBJ2-7, with 10 bases fitting TRBD1. Germline CDR1 and CDR2: MNHNS and SASEGT. Losses at the gene ends were 6 bases for V and 5 bases for J; bases not matched to a gene: 4. This CDR3 spans 13 amino acids.

The genes are TRBV9 and TRBJ2-2; a weak D match, TRBD1 (6 bases). The V gene lost 2 bases and the J gene lost 1 base, with 12 bases spanning the gap. The length of the CDR3 is 16 residues. Germline V lookup: CDR1 SGDLS, CDR2 YYNGEE. The CDR3 loop reads CASSVRGAQNTGELFF. CDR3 nucleotide sequence: TGTGCCAGCAGCGTCAGGGGCGCGCAGAACACCGGGGAGCTGTTTTTT.

This clone was detected a few times. This chain joins TRBV11-1 and TRBJ1-5, with no clear D. Germline CDR1 and CDR2: SGHAT and FQDESV (reference sequence). The CDR3 extends over 13 amino acids. Trimming removed 4 bases from V and 4 bases from J, with 8 bases in between. The CDR3 region is CASSSSGNQPQHF. CDR3 nucleotides: TGTGCCAGCAGCTCTTCGGGGAATCAGCCCCAGCATTTT.

This clone occurred once. This chain joins TRBV27 and TRBJ2-7; D is perhaps TRBD1 (5 bases). CDR1 and CDR2 from the germline V gene are MNHEY and SMNVEV (reference sequence). V shed 3 bases and J shed 4 bases, with 13 bases lying between them. This CDR3 region has 14 residues. CDR3 DNA sequence: TGTGCCAGCAGTTTCAATGCAGGGCGATACGAGCAGTACTTC. Translation gives CASSFNAGRYEQYF.

The V and J genes are TRBV6-1 and TRBJ2-3, with D possibly being TRBD2 (5 bases). This CDR3 has 14 amino acids. Germline values: CDR1 MNHNS, CDR2 SASEGT. Trimming shortened V by 7 bases and J by 2 bases, and 13 bases separated the two germline ends. The CDR3 DNA sequence: TGTGCCAGCACAGTCCGGACTTTCACAGATACGCAGTATTTT. This codes for CASTVRTFTDTQYF.

This rearrangement joins TRBV6-5 to TRBJ1-2, with D possibly being TRBD1 (5 bases). Between the trimmed V and J ends, which lost 6 bases and 4 bases, there was a span of 18 bases. This CDR3 is built from 15 residues. Germline V CDR1 and CDR2: MNHEY, SVGAGI. The CDR3 is CASSRDSGASYGYTF. CDR3 DNA: TGTGCCAGCAGCCGAGACAGTGGAGCTTCCTATGGCTACACCTTC.

The chain has TRBV4-3 and TRBJ1-1; D is unresolved. The CDR3 is 15 amino acids. V lost 2 bases to trimming and J lost 2 bases, with 12 bases between them. Germline values: CDR1 LGHNA, CDR2 YSLEER. CDR3 sequence: CASSQTLSGNTEAFF. The DNA of the CDR3 is TGCGCCAGCAGCCAAACCCTGAGCGGTAACACTGAAGCTTTCTTT.

V is TRBV10-3 and J is TRBJ2-5; the D gene is possibly TRBD1 (5 bases). This CDR3 has 13 amino acids. V was shortened by 9 bases and J by 2 bases, with 13 bases between the two germline ends. Germline-derived CDR1 and CDR2 are ENHRY and SYGVKD. CDR3 residues: CAMLDSSQETQYF. The CDR3 DNA is TGTGCCATGTTAGACAGTTCACAAGAGACCCAGTACTTC.

V is TRBV7-2 and J is TRBJ1-1, with TRBD1 as a possible D gene (6 bases). Germline values: CDR1 SGHTA, CDR2 FQGNSA. This CDR3 is built from 14 residues. Deletions cut 5 bases from V and 1 base from J, with 11 bases between. The CDR3: CASSALGGNTEAFF. The CDR3 bases are TGTGCCAGCAGCGCCTTAGGGGGGAACACTGAAGCTTTCTTT.

This chain connects TRBV6-6 to TRBJ2-5, with D unclear. The V and J ends lost 2 bases and 7 bases respectively, with 14 bases between them. The germline V gene has CDR1 MNHNY and CDR2 SVGAGI (reference sequence). The CDR3 sequence is 14 residues long. The CDR3 DNA reads TGTGCCAGCAGTTACAGCGACCGGGTTGGGACCCAGTACTTC. Translating it yields CASSYSDRVGTQYF.

The genes are TRBV5-1 and TRBJ2-2; no clear D gene. Between the trimmed V and J ends, which lost 1 base and 5 bases, there was a span of 9 bases. This CDR3 comprises 14 residues. CDR1 SGHRS and CDR2 YFSETQ come from the germline V gene. The CDR3 spells CASSLLAETGELFF. As DNA, the CDR3 is TGCGCCAGCAGCTTGCTGGCGGAGACCGGGGAGCTGTTTTTT.

This chain joins TRBV4-2 and TRBJ2-7, with 8 bases lining up with TRBD2. Trimming at V came to 0 bases and at J to 3 bases, leaving 4 bases not matched to a gene. This CDR3 is 15 amino acids long. The germline V gene encodes CDR1 LGHNA and CDR2 YNFKEQ. The CDR3 reads CASSQDRGGVYEQYF. For the CDR3, the DNA is TGTGCCAGCAGCCAAGATCGGGGGGGGGTCTACGAGCAGTACTTC.

The chain carries TRBV6-4 and TRBJ1-1; no reliable D call. Trimming cost V 4 bases and J 3 bases, with 18 bases left between them. This CDR3 contains 16 residues. CDR1 is MRHNA, CDR2 SNTAGT, per germline. For the CDR3, the DNA is TGTGCCAGCAGTGCGACACCTGCTCTTTGGGACACTGAAGCTTTCTTT. Its protein is CASSATPALWDTEAFF.